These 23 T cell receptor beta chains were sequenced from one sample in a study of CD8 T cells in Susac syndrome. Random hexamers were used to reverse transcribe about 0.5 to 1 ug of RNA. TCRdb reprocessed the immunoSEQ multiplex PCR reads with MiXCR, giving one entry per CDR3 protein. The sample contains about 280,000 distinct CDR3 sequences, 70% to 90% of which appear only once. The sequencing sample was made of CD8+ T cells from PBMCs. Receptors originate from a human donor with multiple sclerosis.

The CDR3 loop reads CASSHPGPNTEAFF. CDR3 sequence (DNA): TGTGCCAGCAGTCATCCGGGTCCGAACACTGAAGCTTTCTTT. This sequence joins TRBV13 and TRBJ1-1; no clear D. Trimming removed 6 bases from V and 1 base from J, with 12 bases in between. The V gene's germline CDR1 is PRHDT and CDR2 FYEKMQ (reference sequence). The CDR3 sequence is 14 residues long.

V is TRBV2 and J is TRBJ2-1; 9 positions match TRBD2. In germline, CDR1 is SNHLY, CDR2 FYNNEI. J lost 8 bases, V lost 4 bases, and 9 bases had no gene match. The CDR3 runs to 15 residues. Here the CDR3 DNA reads TGTGCCAGCAGTGCTTCGCGGGAGGGCCTGGATGAGCAGTTCTTC. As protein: CASSASREGLDEQFF.

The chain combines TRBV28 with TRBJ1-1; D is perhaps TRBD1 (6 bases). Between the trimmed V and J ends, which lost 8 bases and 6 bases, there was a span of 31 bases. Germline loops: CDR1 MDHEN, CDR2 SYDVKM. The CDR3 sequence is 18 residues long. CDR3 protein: CASLPPRTARKPNPEAFF. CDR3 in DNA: TGTGCCAGCCTCCCACCCAGGACAGCGCGAAAGCCCAACCCTGAAGCTTTCTTT. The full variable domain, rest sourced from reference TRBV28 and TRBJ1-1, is DVKVTQSSRYLVKRTGEKVFLECVQDMDHENMFWYRQDPGLGLRLIYFSYDVKMKEKGDIPEGYSVSREKKERFSLILESASTNQTSMYLCASLPPRTARKPNPEAFFGQGTRLTVV.

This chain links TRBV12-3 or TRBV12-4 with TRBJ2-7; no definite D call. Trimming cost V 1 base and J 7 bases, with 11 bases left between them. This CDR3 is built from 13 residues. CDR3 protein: CASSLGPVREQYF. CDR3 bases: TGTGCCAGCAGTTTAGGGCCGGTAAGGGAGCAGTACTTC.

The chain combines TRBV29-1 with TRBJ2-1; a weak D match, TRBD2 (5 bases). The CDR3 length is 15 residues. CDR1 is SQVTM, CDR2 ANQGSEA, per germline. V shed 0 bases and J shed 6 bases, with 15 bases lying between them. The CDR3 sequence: CSVEDDKASGNEQFF. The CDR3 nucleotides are TGCAGCGTTGAAGACGACAAGGCAAGCGGCAATGAGCAGTTCTTC.

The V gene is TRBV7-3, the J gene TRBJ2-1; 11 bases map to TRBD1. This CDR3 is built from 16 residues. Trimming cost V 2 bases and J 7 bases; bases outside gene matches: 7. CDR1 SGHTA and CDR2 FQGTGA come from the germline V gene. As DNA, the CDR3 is TGTGCCAGCAGCTTACACCGGGGGACAGGGGGAAATGAGCAGTTCTTC. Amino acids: CASSLHRGTGGNEQFF.

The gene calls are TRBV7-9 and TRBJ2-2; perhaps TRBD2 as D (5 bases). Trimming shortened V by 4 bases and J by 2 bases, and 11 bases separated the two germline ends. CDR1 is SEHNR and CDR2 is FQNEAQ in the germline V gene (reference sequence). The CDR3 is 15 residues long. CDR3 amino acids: CASSYYGVNTGELFF. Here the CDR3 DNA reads TGTGCCAGCAGCTACTACGGGGTTAACACCGGGGAGCTGTTTTTT.

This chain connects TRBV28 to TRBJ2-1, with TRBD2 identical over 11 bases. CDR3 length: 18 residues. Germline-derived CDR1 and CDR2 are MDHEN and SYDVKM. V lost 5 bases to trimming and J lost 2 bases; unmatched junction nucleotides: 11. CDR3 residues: CASSHGTSGPGPYNEQFF. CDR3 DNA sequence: TGTGCCAGCAGTCACGGGACTAGCGGTCCTGGGCCCTACAATGAGCAGTTCTTC. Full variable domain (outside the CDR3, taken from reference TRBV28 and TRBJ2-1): DVKVTQSSRYLVKRTGEKVFLECVQDMDHENMFWYRQDPGLGLRLIYFSYDVKMKEKGDIPEGYSVSREKKERFSLILESASTNQTSMYLCASSHGTSGPGPYNEQFFGPGTRLTVL.

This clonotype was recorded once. The CDR3 protein is CASSLAPGFGTYEQYF. The CDR3, as DNA: TGTGCCAGCAGTTTGGCCCCGGGGTTTGGGACCTACGAGCAGTACTTC. V gene TRBV27 combines with J gene TRBJ2-7; D possibly corresponds to TRBD2 (5 bases). CDR3 length: 16 residues. CDR1 is MNHEY, CDR2 SMNVEV, per germline (reference sequence). Trimming removed 3 bases at V and 2 bases at J, with 17 bases between.

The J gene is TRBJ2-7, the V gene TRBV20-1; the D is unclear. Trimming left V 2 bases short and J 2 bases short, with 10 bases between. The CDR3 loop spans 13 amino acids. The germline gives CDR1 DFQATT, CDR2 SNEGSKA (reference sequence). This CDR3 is CSARRRNPYEQYF. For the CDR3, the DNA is TGCAGTGCTAGAAGGCGGAATCCCTACGAGCAGTACTTC.

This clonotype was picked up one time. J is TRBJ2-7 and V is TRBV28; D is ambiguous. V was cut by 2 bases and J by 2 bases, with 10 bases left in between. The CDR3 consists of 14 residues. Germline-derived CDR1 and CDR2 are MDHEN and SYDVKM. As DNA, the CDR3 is TGTGCCAGCAGTTTAAACCTGGGAACCTACGAGCAGTACTTC. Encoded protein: CASSLNLGTYEQYF.

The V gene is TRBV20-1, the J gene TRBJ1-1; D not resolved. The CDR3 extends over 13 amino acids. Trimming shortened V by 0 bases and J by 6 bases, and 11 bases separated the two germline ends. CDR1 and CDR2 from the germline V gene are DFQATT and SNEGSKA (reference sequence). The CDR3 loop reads CSARDFEVSEAFF. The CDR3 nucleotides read TGCAGTGCTAGAGATTTTGAGGTTTCTGAAGCTTTCTTT.

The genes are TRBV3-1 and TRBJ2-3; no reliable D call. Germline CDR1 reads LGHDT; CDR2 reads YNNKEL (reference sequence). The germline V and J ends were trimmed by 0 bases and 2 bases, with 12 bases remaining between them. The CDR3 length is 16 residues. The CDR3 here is CASSQEIALFTDTQYF. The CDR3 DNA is TGTGCCAGCAGCCAAGAAATCGCACTTTTCACAGATACGCAGTATTTT.

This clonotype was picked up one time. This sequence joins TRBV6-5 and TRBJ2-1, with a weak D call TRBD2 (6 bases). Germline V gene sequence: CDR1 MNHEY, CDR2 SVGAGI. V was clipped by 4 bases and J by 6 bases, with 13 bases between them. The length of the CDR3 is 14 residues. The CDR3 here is CASSLTGESNEQFF. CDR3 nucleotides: TGTGCCAGCAGTTTAACGGGAGAGTCCAATGAGCAGTTCTTC.

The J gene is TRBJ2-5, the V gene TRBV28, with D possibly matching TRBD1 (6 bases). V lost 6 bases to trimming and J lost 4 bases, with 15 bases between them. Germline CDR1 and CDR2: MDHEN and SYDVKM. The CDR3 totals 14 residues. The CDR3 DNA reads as TGTGCCAGCAGCCCAGAGACAGGCGGAGAGACCCAGTACTTC. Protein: CASSPETGGETQYF. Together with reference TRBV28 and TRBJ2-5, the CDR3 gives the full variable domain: DVKVTQSSRYLVKRTGEKVFLECVQDMDHENMFWYRQDPGLGLRLIYFSYDVKMKEKGDIPEGYSVSREKKERFSLILESASTNQTSMYLCASSPETGGETQYFGPGTRLLVL.

CDR3 sequence: CASSSEREGPTGELFF. CDR3 bases: TGTGCCAGTAGTTCCGAGCGGGAGGGCCCTACCGGGGAGCTGTTTTTT. The J gene is TRBJ2-2, the V gene TRBV19, with 10 bases aligning to TRBD2. The germline V gene encodes CDR1 LNHDA and CDR2 SQIVND (reference sequence). Trimming cost V 5 bases and J 5 bases; bases outside gene matches: 8. The CDR3 length is 16 residues. Full variable domain (remainder filled in from reference TRBV19 and TRBJ2-2): DGGITQSPKYLFRKEGQNVTLSCEQNLNHDAMYWYRQDPGQGLRLIYYSQIVNDFQKGDIAEGYSVSREKKESFPLTVTSAQKNPTAFYLCASSSEREGPTGELFFGEGSRLTVL.

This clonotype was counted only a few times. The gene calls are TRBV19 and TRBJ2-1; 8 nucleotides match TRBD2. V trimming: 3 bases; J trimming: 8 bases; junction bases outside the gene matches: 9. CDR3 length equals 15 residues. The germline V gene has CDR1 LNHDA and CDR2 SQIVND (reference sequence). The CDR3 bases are TGTGCCAGTAGTATGGGACTAGGGATATTGGATGAGCAGTTCTTC. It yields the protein CASSMGLGILDEQFF.

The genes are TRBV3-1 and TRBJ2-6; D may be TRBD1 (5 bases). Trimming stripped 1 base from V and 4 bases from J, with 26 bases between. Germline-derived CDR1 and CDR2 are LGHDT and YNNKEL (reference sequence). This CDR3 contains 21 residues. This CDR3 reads CASSQVVRQDTSYSGANVLTF. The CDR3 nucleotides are TGTGCCAGCAGCCAAGTTGTCCGGCAGGACACCAGTTACTCCGGGGCCAACGTCCTGACTTTC.

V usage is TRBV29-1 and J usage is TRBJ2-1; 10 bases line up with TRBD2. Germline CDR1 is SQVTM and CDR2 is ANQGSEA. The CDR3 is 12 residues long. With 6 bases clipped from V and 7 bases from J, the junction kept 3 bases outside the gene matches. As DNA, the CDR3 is TGCAGCGTAACGGGACTAGCGAATGAGCAGTTCTTC. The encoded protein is CSVTGLANEQFF.

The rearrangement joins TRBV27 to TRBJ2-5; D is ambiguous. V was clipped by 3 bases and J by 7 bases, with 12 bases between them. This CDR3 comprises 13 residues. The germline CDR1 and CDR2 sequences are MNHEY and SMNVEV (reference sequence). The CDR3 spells CASSFSGDGTQYF. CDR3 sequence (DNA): TGTGCCAGCAGTTTTTCTGGGGATGGGACCCAGTACTTC.

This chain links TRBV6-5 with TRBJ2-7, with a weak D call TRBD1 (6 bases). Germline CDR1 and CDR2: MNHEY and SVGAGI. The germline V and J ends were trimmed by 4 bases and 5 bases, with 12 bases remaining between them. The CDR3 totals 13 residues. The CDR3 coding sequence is TGTGCCAGCAGTTCATGGGGGCATGACGAGCAGTACTTC. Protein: CASSSWGHDEQYF.

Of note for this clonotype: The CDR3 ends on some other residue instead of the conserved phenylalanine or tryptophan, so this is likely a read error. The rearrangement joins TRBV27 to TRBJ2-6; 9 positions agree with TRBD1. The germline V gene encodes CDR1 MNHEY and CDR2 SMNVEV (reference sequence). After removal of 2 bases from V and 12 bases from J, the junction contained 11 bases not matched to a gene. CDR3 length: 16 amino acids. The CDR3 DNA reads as TGTGCCAGCAGTTTAAACAGGGGGCGGGGGACTCTCGTCCTGACTTCC. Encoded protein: CASSLNRGRGTLVLTS.

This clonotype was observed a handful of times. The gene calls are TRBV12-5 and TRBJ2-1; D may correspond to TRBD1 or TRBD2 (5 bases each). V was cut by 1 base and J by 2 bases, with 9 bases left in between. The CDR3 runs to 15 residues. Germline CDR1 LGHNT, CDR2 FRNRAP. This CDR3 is CASGLGGEAYNEQFF. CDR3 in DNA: TGTGCTAGTGGTTTGGGAGGGGAAGCCTACAATGAGCAGTTCTTC. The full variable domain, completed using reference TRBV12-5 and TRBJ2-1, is DARVTQTPRHKVTEMGQEVTMRCQPILGHNTVFWYRQTMMQGLELLAYFRNRAPLDDSGMPKDRFSAEMPDATLATLKIQPSEPRDSAVYFCASGLGGEAYNEQFFGPGTRLTVL.